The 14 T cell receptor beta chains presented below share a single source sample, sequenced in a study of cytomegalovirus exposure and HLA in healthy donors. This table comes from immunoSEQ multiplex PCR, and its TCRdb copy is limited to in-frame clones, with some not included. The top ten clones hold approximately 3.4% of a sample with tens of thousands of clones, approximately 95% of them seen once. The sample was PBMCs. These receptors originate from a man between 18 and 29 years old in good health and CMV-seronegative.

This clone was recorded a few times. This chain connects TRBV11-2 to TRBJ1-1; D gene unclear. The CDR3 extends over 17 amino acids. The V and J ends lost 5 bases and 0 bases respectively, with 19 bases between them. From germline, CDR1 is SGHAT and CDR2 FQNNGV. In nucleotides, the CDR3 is TGTGCCAGCAGCCCCATGGACGGAACCGGGATGAACACTGAAGCTTTCTTT. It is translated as CASSPMDGTGMNTEAFF.

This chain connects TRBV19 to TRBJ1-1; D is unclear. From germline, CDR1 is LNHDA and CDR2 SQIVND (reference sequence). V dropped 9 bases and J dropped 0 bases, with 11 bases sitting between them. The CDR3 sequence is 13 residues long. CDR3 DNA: TGTGCCAGCTCGAGGGTCGTGAACACTGAAGCTTTCTTT. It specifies CASSRVVNTEAFF.

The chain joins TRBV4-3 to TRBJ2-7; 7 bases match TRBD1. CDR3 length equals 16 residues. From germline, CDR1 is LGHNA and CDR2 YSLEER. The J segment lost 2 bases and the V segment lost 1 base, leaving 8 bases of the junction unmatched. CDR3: CASSQALAGGTYEQYF. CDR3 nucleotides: TGCGCCAGCAGCCAAGCGCTGGCAGGGGGAACCTACGAGCAGTACTTC.

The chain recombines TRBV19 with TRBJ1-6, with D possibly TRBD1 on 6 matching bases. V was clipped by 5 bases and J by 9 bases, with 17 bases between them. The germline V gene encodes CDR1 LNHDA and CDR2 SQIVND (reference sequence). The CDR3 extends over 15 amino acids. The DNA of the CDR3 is TGTGCCAGTAGTGGACGGACAGTCTTTTCTTCACCCCTCCACTTT. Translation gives CASSGRTVFSSPLHF. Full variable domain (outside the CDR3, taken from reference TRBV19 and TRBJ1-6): DGGITQSPKYLFRKEGQNVTLSCEQNLNHDAMYWYRQDPGQGLRLIYYSQIVNDFQKGDIAEGYSVSREKKESFPLTVTSAQKNPTAFYLCASSGRTVFSSPLHFGNGTRLTVT.

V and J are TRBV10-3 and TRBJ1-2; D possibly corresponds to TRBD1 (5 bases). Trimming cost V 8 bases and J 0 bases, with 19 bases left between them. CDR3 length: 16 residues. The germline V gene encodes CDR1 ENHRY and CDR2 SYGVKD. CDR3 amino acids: CAISIYGTGANYGYTF. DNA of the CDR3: TGTGCCATCTCCATATACGGGACGGGGGCTAACTATGGCTACACCTTC.

Written as DNA, the CDR3 is TGTGCCAGCAGCTTACCCGTTGACACTGAAGCTTTCTTT. As protein: CASSLPVDTEAFF. The chain has TRBV7-9 and TRBJ1-1; no reliable D call. The germline V and J ends were trimmed by 2 bases and 3 bases, with 7 bases remaining between them. Per germline, CDR1 SEHNR and CDR2 FQNEAQ (reference sequence). CDR3 size: 13 residues.

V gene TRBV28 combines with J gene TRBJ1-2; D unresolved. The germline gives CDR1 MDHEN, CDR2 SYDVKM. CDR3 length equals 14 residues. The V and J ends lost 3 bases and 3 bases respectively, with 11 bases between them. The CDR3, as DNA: TGTGCCAGCAGTTTCCCAGGATCGGACTATGGCTACACCTTC. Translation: CASSFPGSDYGYTF.

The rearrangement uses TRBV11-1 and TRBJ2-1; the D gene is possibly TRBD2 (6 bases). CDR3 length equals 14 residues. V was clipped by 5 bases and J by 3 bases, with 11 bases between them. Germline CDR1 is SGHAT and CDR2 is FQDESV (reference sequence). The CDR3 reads CASSPEGNYNEQFF. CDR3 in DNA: TGTGCCAGCAGCCCGGAGGGGAACTACAATGAGCAGTTCTTC.

The CDR3 bases are TGTGCCAGCAGTCACCTAGCGGGGGGCCTCACAGATACGCAGTATTTT. This sequence encodes CASSHLAGGLTDTQYF. V and J are TRBV6-4 and TRBJ2-3; TRBD2 matches 11 bases. CDR3 length: 16 residues. Germline V gene lookup returns CDR1 MRHNA and CDR2 SNTAGT. V lost 5 bases, J lost 2 bases, and 6 bases stayed unmatched.

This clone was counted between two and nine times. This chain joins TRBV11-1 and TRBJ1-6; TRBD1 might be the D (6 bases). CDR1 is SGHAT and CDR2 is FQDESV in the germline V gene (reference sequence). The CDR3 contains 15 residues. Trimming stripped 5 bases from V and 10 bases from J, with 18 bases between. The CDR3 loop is CASSPPGGRGSPLHF. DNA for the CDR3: TGTGCCAGCAGCCCTCCGGGGGGCCGCGGATCACCCCTCCACTTT.

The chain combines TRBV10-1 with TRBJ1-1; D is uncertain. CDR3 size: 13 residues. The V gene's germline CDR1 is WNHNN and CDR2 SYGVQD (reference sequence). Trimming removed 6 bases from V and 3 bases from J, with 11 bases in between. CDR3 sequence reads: CASRAYRDTEAFF. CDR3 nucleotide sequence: TGCGCCAGCAGAGCATACCGGGACACTGAAGCTTTCTTT.

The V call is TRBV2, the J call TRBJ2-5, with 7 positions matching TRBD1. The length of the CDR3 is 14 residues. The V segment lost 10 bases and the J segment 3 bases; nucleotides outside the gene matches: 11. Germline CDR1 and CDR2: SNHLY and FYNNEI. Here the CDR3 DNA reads TGTGCCATCCGGCCGGGACAGACCGAAGAGACCCAGTACTTC. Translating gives CAIRPGQTEETQYF. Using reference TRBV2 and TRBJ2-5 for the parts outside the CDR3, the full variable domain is EPEVTQTPSHQVTQMGQEVILRCVPISNHLYFYWYRQILGQKVEFLVSFYNNEISEKSEIFDDQFSVERPDGSNFTLKIRSTKLEDSAMYFCAIRPGQTEETQYFGPGTRLLVL.

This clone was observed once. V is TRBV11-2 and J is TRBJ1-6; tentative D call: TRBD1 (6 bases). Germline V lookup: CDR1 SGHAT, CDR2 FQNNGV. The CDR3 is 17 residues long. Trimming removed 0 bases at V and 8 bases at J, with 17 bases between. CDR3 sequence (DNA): TGTGCCAGCAGCTTAGATCGGGGGGCAGGGTTAGATTCACCCCTCCACTTT. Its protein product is CASSLDRGAGLDSPLHF.

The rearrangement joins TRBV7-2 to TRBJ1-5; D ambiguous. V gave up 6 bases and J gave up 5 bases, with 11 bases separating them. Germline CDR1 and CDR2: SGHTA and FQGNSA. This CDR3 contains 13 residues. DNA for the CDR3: TGTGCCAGCAGTCACGCAGGTGATCAGCCCCAGCATTTT. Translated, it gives CASSHAGDQPQHF.